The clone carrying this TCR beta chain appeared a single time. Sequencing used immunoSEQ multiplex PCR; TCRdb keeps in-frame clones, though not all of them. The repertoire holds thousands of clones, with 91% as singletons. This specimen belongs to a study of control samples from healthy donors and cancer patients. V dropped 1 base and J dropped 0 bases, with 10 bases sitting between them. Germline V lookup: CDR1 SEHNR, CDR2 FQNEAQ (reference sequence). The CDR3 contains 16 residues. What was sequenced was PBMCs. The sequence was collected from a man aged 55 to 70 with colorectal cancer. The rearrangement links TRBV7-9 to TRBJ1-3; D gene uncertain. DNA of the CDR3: TGTGCCAGCAGCTTAGTTGCCGGACCCTCTGGAAACACCATATATTTT. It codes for CASSLVAGPSGNTIYF.